This T cell receptor (beta chain) is from a study of siplizumab effects on memory and regulatory T cells. Study summary: Paired mixed lymphocyte reactions received either siplizumab at 1 ug/mL or no drug. The study's findings and limits: Apparently key alloresponse contributors, naive T cells also seemed more diverse than memory cells.

V trimming: 2 bases; J trimming: 1 base; junction bases outside the gene matches: 3. The CDR3 totals 16 residues. The V gene's germline CDR1 is MNHEY and CDR2 SVGAGI. The data were produced by immunoSEQ multiplex PCR, yet TCRdb's version contains in-frame clones alone and is incomplete. The sample holds approximately 12,000 clones, approximately 45% seen once. On this clone itself: The target antigen is unknown.

The cells of the mixed lymphocyte reaction underwent an approximately 6-day coculture at 37°C. The receptor was derived from a human donor in good health; the cells came from an allogeneic mixed lymphocyte reaction. Some clones in this sample may be carry-over from other donors' samples. The V and J genes are TRBV6-5 and TRBJ2-2, with 8 bases identical to TRBD2. The material sequenced was CFSE-low (dividing) CD8+ T cells sorted from an allogeneic mixed lymphocyte reaction. CDR3 bases: TGTGCCAGCAGTTACCCACGGGGGGGGAACACCGGGGAGCTGTTTTTT. Translating gives CASSYPRGGNTGELFF.